Shown below are 29 T cell receptor beta chains from a single sample sequenced in a study of blood T cells in healthy people across ages. For the second PCR, which ran for roughly 6 to 12 cycles, a sample-barcoded 5' primer and a J-beta primer mix were used. Each CDR3 protein gets one entry after TCRdb re-called the 5' RACE reads with MiXCR. The sample lists roughly 800,000 distinct CDR3 sequences, roughly 25% occurring once. This sample was also put to use in a study of T cells of mothers and their children.

The sample taken for sequencing was blood. The receptors come from a boy younger than 18 in good health.

This clonotype was detected only a few times. This rearrangement joins TRBV12-3 or TRBV12-4 to TRBJ1-4, with 7 bases aligning to TRBD1. J was trimmed by 5 bases and V by 7 bases; bases with no gene match: 19. CDR3 size: 18 residues. The CDR3 spells CASTPDRDPGGRNEKLFF. CDR3 coding DNA: TGTGCCAGCACCCCCGACAGGGATCCTGGCGGTCGGAATGAAAAACTGTTTTTT.

This clonotype has ten or more counts. The rearrangement links TRBV12-3 or TRBV12-4 to TRBJ2-1, with D unresolved. The V gene lost 3 bases and the J gene lost 4 bases, with 4 bases spanning the gap. The CDR3 sequence is 12 residues long. CDR3 nucleotides: TGTGCCAGCAGTTTGATATACAATGAGCAGTTCTTC. Protein: CASSLIYNEQFF.

The chain links TRBV20-1 to TRBJ2-5; D is tentatively TRBD1 or TRBD2 (6 bases each). The germline V and J ends were trimmed by 8 bases and 5 bases, with 21 bases remaining between them. From germline, CDR1 is DFQATT and CDR2 SNEGSKA (reference sequence). The CDR3 runs 14 residues. The CDR3 DNA reads as TGCAGTCCGAGGGGGGCTGGAGGGGAGGAGACCCAGTACTTC. Translated: CSPRGAGGEETQYF.

The chain links TRBV12-5 to TRBJ1-3, with D unclear. Germline CDR1 LGHNT, CDR2 FRNRAP. Trimming took 6 bases from V and 7 from J, leaving 10 bases between them. The CDR3 length is 12 residues. This CDR3 reads CASGLDVNTIYF. The CDR3, as DNA: TGTGCTAGTGGGCTTGACGTTAACACCATATATTTT.

This clonotype has ten or more counts. The chain combines TRBV9 with TRBJ2-5; 8 nucleotides line up with TRBD1. This CDR3 contains 16 residues. Unmatched junction bases numbered 12, after V lost 4 bases and J lost 4 bases. Germline V gene data show CDR1 as SGDLS and CDR2 as YYNGEE. The CDR3: CASSPHEGQDRETQYF. CDR3 DNA sequence: TGTGCCAGCAGCCCCCACGAGGGACAGGACAGAGAGACCCAGTACTTC.

This clonotype has more than one count but fewer than ten. The chain uses TRBV7-9 and TRBJ2-1, with 11 bases fitting TRBD2. V dropped 5 bases and J dropped 4; count of bases not matched to a gene: 10. Germline V CDR1 and CDR2: SEHNR, FQNEAQ (reference sequence). CDR3 length equals 17 residues. CDR3 sequence reads: CASSLSGASGGYNEQFF. The CDR3 DNA sequence: TGTGCCAGCAGCCTTAGTGGCGCTAGCGGGGGGTACAATGAGCAGTTCTTC.

This clonotype has a handful of counts. The rearrangement links TRBV5-1 to TRBJ1-4; unclear D gene. From germline, CDR1 is SGHRS and CDR2 YFSETQ. V dropped 2 bases and J dropped 8 bases, with 10 bases sitting between them. The CDR3 sequence is 13 residues long. CDR3 nucleotide sequence: TGCGCCAGCAGCTTCAAGGGCGTCGAAAAACTGTTTTTT. Its protein is CASSFKGVEKLFF.

The genes are TRBV29-1 and TRBJ2-3, with TRBD2 identical over 9 bases. Germline V gives CDR1 SQVTM, CDR2 ANQGSEA. This CDR3 has 15 residues. V trimming: 3 bases; J trimming: 4 bases; junction bases outside the gene matches: 8. CDR3 DNA: TGCAGCGTTGATTTTGCGGGGGGGAGCGCAGATACGCAGTATTTT. Translated: CSVDFAGGSADTQYF.

The chain couples TRBV28 to TRBJ1-4; TRBD1 is a possible D gene (5 bases). Between the trimmed V and J ends, which lost 2 bases and 3 bases, there was a span of 10 bases. From germline, CDR1 is MDHEN and CDR2 SYDVKM. This CDR3 region has 15 residues. CDR3 amino acids: CASSLGGAANEKLFF. The CDR3 nucleotides read TGTGCCAGCAGTTTAGGCGGGGCAGCTAATGAAAAACTGTTTTTT. The whole variable domain, remainder taken from reference TRBV28 and TRBJ1-4, is DVKVTQSSRYLVKRTGEKVFLECVQDMDHENMFWYRQDPGLGLRLIYFSYDVKMKEKGDIPEGYSVSREKKERFSLILESASTNQTSMYLCASSLGGAANEKLFFGSGTQLSVL.

This clonotype was observed a few times. The chain combines TRBV9 with TRBJ1-2; D not certain. V was shortened by 3 bases and J by 2 bases, with 8 bases between the two germline ends. The germline gives CDR1 SGDLS, CDR2 YYNGEE. The CDR3 extends over 13 amino acids. CDR3 sequence: CASSASGNYGYTF. The CDR3 DNA sequence: TGTGCCAGCAGCGCGTCGGGCAACTATGGCTACACCTTC.

This clonotype was counted a few times. The rearrangement links TRBV29-1 to TRBJ2-7; D assignment may be TRBD1 or TRBD2 (5 bases each). V was cut by 4 bases and J by 2 bases, with 12 bases left in between. The CDR3 is made up of 13 amino acids. From germline, CDR1 is SQVTM and CDR2 ANQGSEA. The CDR3 bases are TGCAGCGTTGGGGGGACCATTACCTACGAGCAGTACTTC. It is translated as CSVGGTITYEQYF.

This clonotype was seen a few times. The chain uses TRBV3-1 and TRBJ2-5, with 7 bases matching TRBD1. The J call could be wrong; TRBJ2-1 is a better fit for the DNA end. Germline loops: CDR1 LGHDT, CDR2 YNNKEL (reference sequence). This CDR3 is 16 amino acids long. In DNA, the CDR3 is TGTGCCAGCAGCCCAAGGGGCCTACAGGGGTACAATGAGCAGTTCTTC. It codes for CASSPRGLQGYNEQFF.

The chain recombines TRBV29-1 with TRBJ1-2; a weak D match, TRBD1 (6 bases). V was pared by 3 bases and J by 2 bases, with 13 bases between. The germline CDR1 and CDR2 sequences are SQVTM and ANQGSEA. The CDR3 extends over 14 amino acids. CDR3 DNA sequence: TGCAGCGTTGACGATCAGGGGCAGAACTATGGCTACACCTTC. This encodes CSVDDQGQNYGYTF.

This clonotype was picked up a small number of times. CDR3 sequence (DNA): TGTGCCAGCAGCCAACAGACTAGCACAGATACGCAGTATTTT. Translated, it gives CASSQQTSTDTQYF. V and J are TRBV4-2 and TRBJ2-3; D ambiguous. The V end was cut by 2 bases, the J end by 0 bases, with 6 bases between. This CDR3 region has 14 residues. Per germline, CDR1 LGHNA and CDR2 YNFKEQ.

DNA for the CDR3: TGTGCCAGCAGGCCCGCCCGGATAGCGGGGGAAGAGACCCAGTACTTC. It yields the protein CASRPARIAGEETQYF. This chain joins TRBV6-2 or TRBV6-3 and TRBJ2-5; the match to TRBD2 covers 9 bases. The CDR3 has 16 amino acids. V shed 6 bases, J shed 3 bases, and the junction held 11 bases outside the gene matches. Germline V gene lookup returns CDR1 MNHEY and CDR2 SVGEGT.

The CDR3: CASSQEGGYTGELFF. The DNA for the CDR3 is TGCGCCAGCAGCCAAGAGGGAGGCTACACCGGGGAGCTGTTTTTT. The chain is built from TRBV4-1 and TRBJ2-2; D possibly corresponds to TRBD2 (6 bases). The V end was cut by 0 bases, the J end by 3 bases, with 8 bases between. Germline V gene lookup returns CDR1 MGHRA and CDR2 YSYEKL. The length of the CDR3 is 15 residues.

The V call is TRBV5-1, the J call TRBJ2-5; TRBD1 matches 9 bases. Trimming removed 5 bases from V and 2 bases from J; junction bases left unmatched: 13. The CDR3 has 17 amino acids. The germline CDR1 and CDR2 sequences are SGHRS and YFSETQ. The CDR3 sequence: CASRRQGVVLEQETQYF. CDR3 bases: TGCGCCAGCAGACGACAGGGGGTTGTATTGGAGCAAGAGACCCAGTACTTC.

The chain's CDR3 is CSARDRAGQLQETQYF. Here the CDR3 DNA reads TGCAGTGCTAGAGATCGGGCGGGGCAACTACAAGAGACCCAGTACTTC. This sequence joins TRBV20-1 and TRBJ2-1; TRBD2 is a possible D gene (6 bases). Judging by the DNA end, TRBJ2-5 fits better; the J call may be wrong. This CDR3 has 16 residues. Germline V gene data show CDR1 as DFQATT and CDR2 as SNEGSKA (reference sequence).

V usage is TRBV3-1 and J usage is TRBJ1-2; TRBD1 aligns across 7 bases. The V gene end was trimmed by 0 bases and the J gene end by 0 bases; junction bases not matched to a gene: 13. Per germline, CDR1 LGHDT and CDR2 YNNKEL (reference sequence). The CDR3 length is 19 residues. The CDR3 protein is CASSQEIGGTAHTNYGYTF. The CDR3 bases are TGTGCCAGCAGCCAAGAAATTGGTGGGACAGCTCATACTAACTATGGCTACACCTTC.

This clonotype was seen repeatedly, ten times or more. The chain uses TRBV25-1 and TRBJ1-2, with 9 bases aligning to TRBD1. V dropped 5 bases and J dropped 8; count of bases not matched to a gene: 6. Germline CDR1 reads MGHDK; CDR2 reads SYGVNS. This CDR3 spans 13 amino acids. The CDR3 here is CASSLRDRGGYTF. The CDR3 region has the DNA TGTGCCAGCAGTCTTAGAGACAGGGGGGGCTACACCTTC.

The sample holds a few counts of this clonotype. The V and J genes are TRBV4-2 and TRBJ2-1, with 8 positions matching TRBD2. CDR3 length equals 15 residues. Germline loops: CDR1 LGHNA, CDR2 YNFKEQ. The junction had 8 bases not matched to a gene; V was cut back by 0 bases and J by 10 bases. The CDR3, as DNA: TGTGCCAGCAGCCAAGAGTTAATAGCGGGGCGAGAGCAGTTCTTC. This sequence encodes CASSQELIAGREQFF.

This clonotype came up a few times. This chain connects TRBV7-2 to TRBJ2-5, with 8 bases matching TRBD2. Germline CDR1 reads SGHTA; CDR2 reads FQGNSA. The CDR3 has 17 residues. V shed 4 bases and J 2 bases; nucleotides not matched to a gene: 12. CDR3: CASSYSRGAQKQETQYF. The CDR3 nucleotides read TGTGCCAGCAGCTACTCGCGGGGGGCCCAAAAACAAGAGACCCAGTACTTC.

This clonotype has only a few counts. The chain employs TRBV10-2 and TRBJ1-1, with D unclear. CDR1 is WSHSY, CDR2 SAAADI, per germline. The CDR3 covers 14 residues. Deletions cut 6 bases from V and 3 bases from J, with 14 bases between. The DNA of the CDR3 is TGCGCCAGCAGGGACTCGGACTGGTACACTGAAGCTTTCTTT. It translates to CASRDSDWYTEAFF.

The V gene is TRBV11-2, the J gene TRBJ2-1; TRBD2 matches 8 bases. V lost 7 bases to trimming and J lost 7 bases; unmatched junction nucleotides: 6. The V gene's germline CDR1 is SGHAT and CDR2 FQNNGV. The CDR3 loop spans 13 amino acids. CDR3 region: CASMYGGGNEQFF. CDR3 in DNA: TGTGCCAGCATGTACGGGGGGGGGAATGAGCAGTTCTTC.

The V gene is TRBV6-1, the J gene TRBJ2-7; TRBD1 matches 9 bases. CDR3 length: 16 residues. With V trimmed by 5 bases and J by 5 bases, 13 bases remained unmatched. Per the germline V gene, CDR1 is MNHNS and CDR2 is SASEGT. The CDR3 protein is CASSKLRGQGSDEQYF. DNA of the CDR3: TGTGCCAGCAGTAAATTACGGGGACAGGGCAGCGACGAGCAGTACTTC.

The chain uses TRBV6-5 and TRBJ2-5, with D possibly TRBD1 on 5 matching bases. V gave up 5 bases and J gave up 2 bases, with 15 bases separating them. The germline V gene has CDR1 MNHEY and CDR2 SVGAGI. The length of the CDR3 is 15 residues. The CDR3 coding sequence is TGTGCCAGCAGTCCTTCTACAGGATTACAAGAGACCCAGTACTTC. It encodes CASSPSTGLQETQYF.

The V call is TRBV9, the J call TRBJ1-2, with D possibly being TRBD1 (6 bases). The CDR3 is 14 amino acids. Between the trimmed V and J ends, which lost 3 bases and 7 bases, there was a span of 16 bases. Looked up from germline, CDR1 is SGDLS and CDR2 is YYNGEE. Here the CDR3 reads CASSASAGDAGYTF. In DNA, the CDR3 is TGTGCCAGCAGCGCATCGGCAGGGGATGCTGGCTACACCTTC.

J is TRBJ1-2 and V is TRBV7-2; maybe TRBD1 (6 bases). This CDR3 has 14 amino acids. The germline V and J ends were trimmed by 5 bases and 4 bases, with 14 bases remaining between them. Germline CDR1 is SGHTA and CDR2 is FQGNSA. The CDR3 nucleotides read TGTGCCAGCAGCGCGCGGACAGTCTTCTATGGCTACACCTTC. It codes for CASSARTVFYGYTF.

The chain links TRBV7-9 to TRBJ2-3; D remains ambiguous. The V end lost 1 base, the J end lost 2 bases, and 4 bases lay between the germline ends. CDR1 is SEHNR, CDR2 FQNEAQ, per germline (reference sequence). The CDR3 length is 13 residues. For the CDR3, the DNA is TGTGCCAGCAGCTTAGTGATCACAGATACGCAGTATTTT. It codes for CASSLVITDTQYF.